This is a list of T cell receptor beta chains from one sample in a study of CD8 T cells in Susac syndrome. TCRdb redid the calling of the immunoSEQ multiplex PCR reads with MiXCR, one entry per CDR3 protein. The repertoire holds some 190,000 distinct CDR3 sequences, 95% seen once, with around 0.093% in the top ten. The sequenced sample consisted of CD4+ T cells from PBMCs. The source is a human donor with multiple sclerosis. The CDR3 runs from the conserved cysteine through the conserved F or W. The D gene is left open where the match is weak. Clone size is shown for a subset of rows, as once, few, many or a class of expanded clone.

12,TRBD2,.,TRBJ2-5,TRBV9,CASSAGGETQYF,TGTGCCAGCAGCGCGGGGGGAGAGACCCAGTACTTC
13,.,.,TRBJ2-7,TRBV2,CASSKDWTYEQYF,TGTGCCAGCAGTAAGGACTGGACCTACGAGCAGTACTTC
13,.,.,TRBJ1-1,TRBV20-1,CSAPGRPGTEAFF,TGCAGTGCCCCGGGACGGCCGGGCACTGAAGCTTTCTTT
19,.,.,TRBJ1-1,TRBV5-4,CASSRRTGKGPPSNTEAFF,TGTGCCAGCAGCCGAAGAACAGGAAAGGGACCTCCTTCGAACACTGAAGCTTTCTTT
16,.,.,TRBJ1-6,TRBV12-3/TRBV12-4,CASSSTRGFGNSPLHF,TGTGCCAGCAGTTCGACAAGGGGGTTCGGCAATTCACCCCTCCACTTT
11,TRBD1,.,TRBJ1-1,TRBV2,CASRRDSQAFF,TGTGCCAGCAGAAGGGACAGCCAAGCTTTCTTT
13,.,.,TRBJ1-1,TRBV30,CAWSGQANTEAFF,TGTGCCTGGAGTGGCCAGGCGAACACTGAAGCTTTCTTT
13,.,.,TRBJ2-5,TRBV14,CASSPRDNGAQYF,TGTGCCAGCAGCCCCCGGGATAATGGGGCCCAGTACTTC
15,TRBD1,.,TRBJ1-6,TRBV9,CASSGQGTLYSPLHF,TGTGCCAGCAGCGGACAGGGGACCCTTTATTCACCCCTCCACTTT
15,TRBD1,.,TRBJ1-2,TRBV7-9,CASSPSQGVTYGYTF,TGTGCCAGCAGCCCCTCCCAGGGGGTTACCTATGGCTACACCTTC
17,TRBD1,once,TRBJ2-5,TRBV4-1,CASSLYPPGQNQETQYF,TGCGCCAGCAGCCTTTATCCTCCGGGACAGAATCAAGAGACCCAGTACTTC
15,.,.,TRBJ2-5,TRBV20-1,CSATLPGTTGETQYF,TGCAGTGCTACCCTACCAGGGACCACAGGAGAGACCCAGTACTTC
14,.,.,TRBJ2-1,TRBV4-1,CASSRASAYNEQFF,TGCGCCAGCAGCCGAGCGAGCGCCTACAATGAGCAGTTCTTC